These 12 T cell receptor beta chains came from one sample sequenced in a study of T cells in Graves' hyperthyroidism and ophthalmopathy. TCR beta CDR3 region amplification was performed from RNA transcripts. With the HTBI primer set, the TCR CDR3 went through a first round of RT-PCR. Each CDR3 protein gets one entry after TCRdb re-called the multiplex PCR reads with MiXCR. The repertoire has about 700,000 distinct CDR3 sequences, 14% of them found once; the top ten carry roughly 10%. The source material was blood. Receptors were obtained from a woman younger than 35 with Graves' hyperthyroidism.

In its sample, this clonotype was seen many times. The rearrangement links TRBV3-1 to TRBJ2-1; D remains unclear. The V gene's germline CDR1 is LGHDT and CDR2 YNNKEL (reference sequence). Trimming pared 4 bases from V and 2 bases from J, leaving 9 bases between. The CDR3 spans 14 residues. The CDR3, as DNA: TGTGCCAGCAGCCCAATACTCACCTACAATGAGCAGTTCTTC. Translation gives CASSPILTYNEQFF.

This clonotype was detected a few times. CDR3 DNA sequence: TGTGCCAGCAGCGTCGACGCGGACAGAGGGGATCGGTCTAACTATGGCTACACCTTC. Encoded protein: CASSVDADRGDRSNYGYTF. This chain joins TRBV9 and TRBJ1-2; D might be TRBD1 (6 bases). Germline CDR1 SGDLS, CDR2 YYNGEE. The CDR3 consists of 19 residues. V was shortened by 2 bases and J by 0 bases, with 23 bases between the two germline ends.

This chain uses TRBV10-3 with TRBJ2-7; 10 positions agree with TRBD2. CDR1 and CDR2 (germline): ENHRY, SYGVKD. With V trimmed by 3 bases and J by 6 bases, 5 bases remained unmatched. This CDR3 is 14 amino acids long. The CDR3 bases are TGTGCCATCAGTGATCTAGCGGGAGCGACCGAGCAGTACTTC. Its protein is CAISDLAGATEQYF.

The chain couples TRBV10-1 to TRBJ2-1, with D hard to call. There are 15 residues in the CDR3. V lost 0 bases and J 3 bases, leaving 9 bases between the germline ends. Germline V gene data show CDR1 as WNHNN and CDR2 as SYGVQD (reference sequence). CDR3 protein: CASSESTDGYNEQFF. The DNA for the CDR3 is TGCGCCAGCAGTGAGTCGACGGACGGCTACAATGAGCAGTTCTTC.

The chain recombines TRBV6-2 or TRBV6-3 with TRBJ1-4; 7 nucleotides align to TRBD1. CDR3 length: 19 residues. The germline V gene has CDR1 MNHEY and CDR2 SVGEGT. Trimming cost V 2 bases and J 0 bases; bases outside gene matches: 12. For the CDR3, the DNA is TGTGCCAGCAGTTACGTGATACAGGGGCCGAGTGCAACTAATGAAAAACTGTTTTTT. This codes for CASSYVIQGPSATNEKLFF.

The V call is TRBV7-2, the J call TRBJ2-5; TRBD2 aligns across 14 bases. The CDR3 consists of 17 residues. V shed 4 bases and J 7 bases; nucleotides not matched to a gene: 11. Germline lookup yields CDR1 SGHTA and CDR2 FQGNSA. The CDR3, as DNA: TGTGCCAGCAGCTCGGGAGGGACTAGCGGGAGCGGCGGGACCCAGTACTTC. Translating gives CASSSGGTSGSGGTQYF. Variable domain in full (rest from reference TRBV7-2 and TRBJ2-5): GAGVSQSPSNKVTEKGKDVELRCDPISGHTALYWYRQSLGQGLEFLIYFQGNSAPDKSGLPSDRFSAERTGGSVSTLTIQRTQQEDSAVYLCASSSGGTSGSGGTQYFGPGTRLLVL.

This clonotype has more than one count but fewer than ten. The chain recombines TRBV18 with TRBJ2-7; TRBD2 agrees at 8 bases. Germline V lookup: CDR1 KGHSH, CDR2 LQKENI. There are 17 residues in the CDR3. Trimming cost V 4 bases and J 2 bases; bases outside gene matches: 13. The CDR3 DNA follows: TGTGCCAGCTCACGAAGAACGACTAGCGCTGATACCTACGAGCAGTACTTC. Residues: CASSRRTTSADTYEQYF.

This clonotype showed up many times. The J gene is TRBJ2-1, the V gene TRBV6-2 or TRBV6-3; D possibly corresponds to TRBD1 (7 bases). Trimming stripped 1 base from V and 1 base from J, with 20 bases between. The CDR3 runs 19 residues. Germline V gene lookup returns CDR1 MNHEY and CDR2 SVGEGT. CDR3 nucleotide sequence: TGTGCCAGCAGTTACTTTCGCGGGTGGAGGGGGCTATCCTACAATGAGCAGTTCTTC. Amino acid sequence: CASSYFRGWRGLSYNEQFF.

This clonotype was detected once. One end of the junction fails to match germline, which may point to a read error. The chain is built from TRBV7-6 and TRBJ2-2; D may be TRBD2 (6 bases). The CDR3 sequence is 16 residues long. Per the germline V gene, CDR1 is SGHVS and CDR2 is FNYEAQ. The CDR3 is CTSSLAVVSVAGELFF. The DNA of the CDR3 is TGTACCAGCAGCTTAGCGGTGGTATCCGTGGCCGGGGAGCTGTTTTTT.

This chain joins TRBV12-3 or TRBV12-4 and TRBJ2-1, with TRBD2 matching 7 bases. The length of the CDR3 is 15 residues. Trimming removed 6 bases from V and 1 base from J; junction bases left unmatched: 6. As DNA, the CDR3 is TGTGCCAGCAGCATACTAGCGCAATCCTACAATGAGCAGTTCTTC. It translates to CASSILAQSYNEQFF.

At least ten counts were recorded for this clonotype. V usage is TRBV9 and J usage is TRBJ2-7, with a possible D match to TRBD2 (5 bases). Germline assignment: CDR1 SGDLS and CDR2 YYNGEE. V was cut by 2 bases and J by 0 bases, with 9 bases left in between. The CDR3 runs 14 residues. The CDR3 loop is CASSVSGISYEQYF. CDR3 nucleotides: TGTGCCAGCAGCGTCTCCGGGATCTCCTACGAGCAGTACTTC.

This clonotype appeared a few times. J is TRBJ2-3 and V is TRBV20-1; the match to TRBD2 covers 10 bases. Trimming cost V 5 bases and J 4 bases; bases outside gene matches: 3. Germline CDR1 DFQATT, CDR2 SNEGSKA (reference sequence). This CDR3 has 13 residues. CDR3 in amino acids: CSALAGASDTQYF. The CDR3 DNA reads TGCAGTGCTCTAGCGGGAGCGTCAGATACGCAGTATTTT.